This T cell receptor (beta chain) was obtained from a study of T cell repertoires in cytomegalovirus infection. The study's findings and limits: HLA-C-restricted CMV-specific TCR beta clonotypes were dominant in the ex vivo response.

Using its own MiXCR run on the reads, TCRdb lists one record per CDR3 protein. The data hold some 220,000 distinct CDR3 sequences, with approximately 6.7% observed a single time. As to this clonotype: Its antigen is not known.

The source material was PBMCs. The TCR comes from a human donor in good health (CMV status not recorded). Some clones in this sample may be carry-over from other donors' samples.

The CDR3 sequence: CASSPLGEGGANVLTF. The CDR3 coding sequence is TGTGCCAGCTCACCATTGGGGGAAGGTGGGGCCAACGTCCTGACTTTC. The chain recombines TRBV18 with TRBJ2-6; D may be TRBD1 or TRBD2 (5 bases each). The CDR3 has 16 amino acids. CDR1 and CDR2 (germline): KGHSH, LQKENI. V dropped 2 bases and J dropped 3 bases, with 11 bases sitting between them.